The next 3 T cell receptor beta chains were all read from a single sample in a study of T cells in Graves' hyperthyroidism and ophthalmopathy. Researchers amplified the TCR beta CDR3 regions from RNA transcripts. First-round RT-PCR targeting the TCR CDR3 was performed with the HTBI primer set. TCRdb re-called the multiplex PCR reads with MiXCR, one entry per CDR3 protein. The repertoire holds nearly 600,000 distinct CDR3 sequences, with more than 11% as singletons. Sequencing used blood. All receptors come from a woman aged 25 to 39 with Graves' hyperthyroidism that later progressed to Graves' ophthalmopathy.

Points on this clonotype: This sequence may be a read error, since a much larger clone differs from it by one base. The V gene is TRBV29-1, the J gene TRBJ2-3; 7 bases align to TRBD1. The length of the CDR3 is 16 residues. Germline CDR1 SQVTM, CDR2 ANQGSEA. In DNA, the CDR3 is TGCAGCGTTGAAGATGCGGTGGGACAGCTCACAGGTACGCAGTATTTT. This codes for CSVEDAVGQLTGTQYF.

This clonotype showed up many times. This chain's CDR3 is CASSSPFWTSGDQETQYF. CDR3 DNA: TGTGCCAGCAGTTCCCCCTTCTGGACTAGCGGGGATCAAGAGACCCAGTACTTC. The chain employs TRBV12-3 or TRBV12-4 and TRBJ2-5; 12 bases are a match to TRBD2. Trimming cost V 4 bases and J 2 bases; bases outside gene matches: 11. This CDR3 has 18 amino acids.

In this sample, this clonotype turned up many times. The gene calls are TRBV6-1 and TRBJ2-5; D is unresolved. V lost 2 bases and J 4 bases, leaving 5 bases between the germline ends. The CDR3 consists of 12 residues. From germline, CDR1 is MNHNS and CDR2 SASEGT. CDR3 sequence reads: CASSERRETQYF. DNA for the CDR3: TGTGCCAGCAGTGAAAGGCGAGAGACCCAGTACTTC.